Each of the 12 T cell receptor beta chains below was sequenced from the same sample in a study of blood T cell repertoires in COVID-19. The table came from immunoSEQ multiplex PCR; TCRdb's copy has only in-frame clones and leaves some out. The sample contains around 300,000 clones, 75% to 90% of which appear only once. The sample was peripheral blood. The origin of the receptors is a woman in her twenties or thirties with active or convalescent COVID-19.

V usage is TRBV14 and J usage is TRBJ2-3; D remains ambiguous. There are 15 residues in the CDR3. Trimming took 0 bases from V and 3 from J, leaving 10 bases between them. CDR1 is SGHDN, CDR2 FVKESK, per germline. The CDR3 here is CASSQEWAGTDTQYF. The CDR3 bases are TGTGCCAGCAGCCAAGAATGGGCCGGAACAGATACGCAGTATTTT.

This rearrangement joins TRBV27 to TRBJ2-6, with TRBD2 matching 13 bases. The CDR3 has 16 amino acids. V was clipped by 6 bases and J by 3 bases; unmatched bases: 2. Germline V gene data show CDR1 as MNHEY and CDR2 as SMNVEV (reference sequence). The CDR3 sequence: CASRLAGGLGANVLTF. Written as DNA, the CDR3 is TGTGCCAGCAGACTAGCGGGGGGGCTTGGGGCCAACGTCCTGACTTTC. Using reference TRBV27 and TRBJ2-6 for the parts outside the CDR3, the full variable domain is EAQVTQNPRYLITVTGKKLTVTCSQNMNHEYMSWYRQDPGLGLRQIYYSMNVEVTDKGDVPEGYKVSRKEKRNFPLILESPSPNQTSLYFCASRLAGGLGANVLTFGAGSRLTVL.

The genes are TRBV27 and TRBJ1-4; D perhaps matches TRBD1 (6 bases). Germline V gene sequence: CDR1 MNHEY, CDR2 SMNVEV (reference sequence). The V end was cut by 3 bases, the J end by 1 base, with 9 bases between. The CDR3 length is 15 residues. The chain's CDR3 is CASSFWGQTNEKLFF. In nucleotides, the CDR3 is TGTGCCAGCAGTTTTTGGGGGCAAACTAATGAAAAACTGTTTTTT.

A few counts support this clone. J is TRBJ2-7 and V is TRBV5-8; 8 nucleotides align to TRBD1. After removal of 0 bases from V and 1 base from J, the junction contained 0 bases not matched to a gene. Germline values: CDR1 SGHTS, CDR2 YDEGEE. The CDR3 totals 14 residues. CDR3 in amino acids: CASSLGQGSYEQYF. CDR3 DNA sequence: TGTGCCAGCAGCTTGGGACAGGGGTCCTACGAGCAGTACTTC.

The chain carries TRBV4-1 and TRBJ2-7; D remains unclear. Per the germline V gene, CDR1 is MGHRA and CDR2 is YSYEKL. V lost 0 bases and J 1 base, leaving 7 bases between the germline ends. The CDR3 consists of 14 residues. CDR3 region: CASSQDGRSYEQYF. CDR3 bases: TGCGCCAGCAGCCAAGATGGCAGGTCCTACGAGCAGTACTTC.

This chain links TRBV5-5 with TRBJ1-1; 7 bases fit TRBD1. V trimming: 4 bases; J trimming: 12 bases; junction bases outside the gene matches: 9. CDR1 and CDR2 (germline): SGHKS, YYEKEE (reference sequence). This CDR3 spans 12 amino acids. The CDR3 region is CASSTRQGVTFF. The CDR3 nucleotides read TGTGCCAGCAGCACGCGACAGGGTGTGACTTTCTTT.

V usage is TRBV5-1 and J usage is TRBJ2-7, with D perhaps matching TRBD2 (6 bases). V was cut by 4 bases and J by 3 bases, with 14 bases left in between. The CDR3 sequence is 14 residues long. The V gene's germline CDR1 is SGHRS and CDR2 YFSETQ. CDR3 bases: TGCGCCAGCAGCCCCCGGGGAGGAGGCTACGAGCAGTACTTC. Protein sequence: CASSPRGGGYEQYF.

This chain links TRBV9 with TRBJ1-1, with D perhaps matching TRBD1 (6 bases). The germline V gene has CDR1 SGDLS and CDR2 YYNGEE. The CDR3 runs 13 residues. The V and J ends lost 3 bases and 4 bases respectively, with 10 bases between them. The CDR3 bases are TGTGCCAGCAGCGCACAGGGTCTCACTGAAGCTTTCTTT. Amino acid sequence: CASSAQGLTEAFF.

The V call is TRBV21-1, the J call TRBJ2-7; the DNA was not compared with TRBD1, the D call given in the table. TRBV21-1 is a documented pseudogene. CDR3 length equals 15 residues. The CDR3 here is CASPEGRTVFYEQYF. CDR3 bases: TGTGCCAGCCCCGAGGGGCGGACAGTATTCTACGAGCAGTACTTC.

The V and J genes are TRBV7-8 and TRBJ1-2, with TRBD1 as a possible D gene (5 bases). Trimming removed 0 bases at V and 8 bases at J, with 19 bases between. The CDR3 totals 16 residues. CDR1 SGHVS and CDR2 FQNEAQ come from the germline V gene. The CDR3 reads CASSLALWEGTDGYTF. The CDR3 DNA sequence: TGTGCCAGCAGCTTAGCCCTTTGGGAGGGGACGGACGGCTACACCTTC.

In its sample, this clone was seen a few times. CDR3 nucleotides: TGTGCCAGCAGCTCGGGACTAGGAGAGACCCAGTACTTC. It specifies CASSSGLGETQYF. V gene TRBV11-1 combines with J gene TRBJ2-5; 8 bases align to TRBD2. The length of the CDR3 is 13 residues. With V trimmed by 4 bases and J by 4 bases, 2 bases remained unmatched. Germline CDR1 is SGHAT and CDR2 is FQDESV (reference sequence).

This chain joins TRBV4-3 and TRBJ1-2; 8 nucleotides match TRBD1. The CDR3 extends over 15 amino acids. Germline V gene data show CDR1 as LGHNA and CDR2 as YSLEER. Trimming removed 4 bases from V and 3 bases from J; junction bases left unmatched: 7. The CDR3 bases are TGCGCCAGCAGCCGCCACGACAGGGGCGACTATGGCTACACCTTC. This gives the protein CASSRHDRGDYGYTF.